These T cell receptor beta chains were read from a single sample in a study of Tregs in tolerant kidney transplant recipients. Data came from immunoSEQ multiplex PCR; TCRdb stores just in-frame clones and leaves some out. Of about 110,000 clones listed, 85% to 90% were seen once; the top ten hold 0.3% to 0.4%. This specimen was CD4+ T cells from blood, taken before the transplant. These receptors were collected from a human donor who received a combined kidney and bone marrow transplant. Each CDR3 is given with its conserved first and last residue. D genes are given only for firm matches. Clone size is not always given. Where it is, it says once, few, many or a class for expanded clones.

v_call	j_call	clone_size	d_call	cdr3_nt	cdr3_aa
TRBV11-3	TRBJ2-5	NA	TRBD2	TGTGCCAGCAGCTTAGGTAGCGGGACCAATCAAATTCAAGAGACCCAGTACTTC	CASSLGSGTNQIQETQYF
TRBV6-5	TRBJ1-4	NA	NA	TGTGCCAGCAGCCGAGCCGGAGATGAAAAACTGTTTTTT	CASSRAGDEKLFF
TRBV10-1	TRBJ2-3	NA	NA	TGCGCCAGCAGTGAGGGGGGGGATACGCAGTATTTT	CASSEGGDTQYF
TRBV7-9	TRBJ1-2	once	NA	TGTGCCAGCAGCTTAAGGGGTCATGGCTACACCTTC	CASSLRGHGYTF
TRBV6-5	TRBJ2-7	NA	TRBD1	TGTGCCAGTGAGGGAAACAGGGGTCAAACCTACGAGCAGTACTTC	CASEGNRGQTYEQYF
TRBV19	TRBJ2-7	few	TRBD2	TGTGCCAGTAGTATGACTAGCGGGGCCGCCTACGAGCAGTACTTC	CASSMTSGAAYEQYF
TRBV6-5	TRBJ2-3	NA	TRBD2	TGTGCCAGCAGTTACGGGGGGGTGACAGATACGCAGTATTTT	CASSYGGVTDTQYF
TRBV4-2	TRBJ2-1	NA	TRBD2	TGTGCCAGCAGCCAACGGCCTAGGACTAGCGGGATCTACAATGAGCAGTTCTTC	CASSQRPRTSGIYNEQFF
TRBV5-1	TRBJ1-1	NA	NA	TGCGCCAGCAGCTTGGGCGGCAGGGATTCAGGAACTGAAGCTTTCTTT	CASSLGGRDSGTEAFF
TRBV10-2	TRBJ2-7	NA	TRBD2	TGCGCCAGCAGTGAGGGACTAGCTCGGGAGCAGTACTTC	CASSEGLAREQYF
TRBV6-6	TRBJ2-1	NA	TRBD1	TGTGCCAGCAGAGCAGCCGGGACAGGGTACAATGAGCAGTTCTTC	CASRAAGTGYNEQFF
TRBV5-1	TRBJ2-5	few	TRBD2	TGCGCCAGCAGCACGCTGTTCTCAGCGGGAGGTGGAGAGACCCAGTACTTC	CASSTLFSAGGGETQYF
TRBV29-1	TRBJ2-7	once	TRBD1	TGCAGCGTCAACCCTGGACAGGGGGCGTCCTACGAGCAGTACTTC	CSVNPGQGASYEQYF
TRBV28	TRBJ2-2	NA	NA	TGTGCCAGCAGGCCGGACAGAGGGAAGACCGGGGAGCTGTTTTTT	CASRPDRGKTGELFF
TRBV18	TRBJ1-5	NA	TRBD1	TGTGCCAGCTCAGGACAGGGAAAGGGCAATCAGCCCCAGCATTTT	CASSGQGKGNQPQHF
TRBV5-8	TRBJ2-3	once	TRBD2	TGTGCCAGCAGCTTGGGACTAGCGGCAGATACGCAGTATTTT	CASSLGLAADTQYF
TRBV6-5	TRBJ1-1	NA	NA	TGTGCCAGCAGCCGGGGGTCCGCTGAAGCTTTCTTT	CASSRGSAEAFF
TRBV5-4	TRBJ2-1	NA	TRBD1	TGTGCCAGCAGCATTCTGGGACAGGGAAGTTTGAATGAGCAGTTCTTC	CASSILGQGSLNEQFF
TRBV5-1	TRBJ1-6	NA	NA	TGCGCCAGCAGCTTGGATCGGACAATCTATAATTCACCCCTCCACTTT	CASSLDRTIYNSPLHF
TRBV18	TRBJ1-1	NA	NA	TGTGCCAGCTCACCCGGTGGGAGCATGAACACTGAAGCTTTCTTT	CASSPGGSMNTEAFF
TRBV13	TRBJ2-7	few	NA	TGTGCCAGCAGCCATCAGGAGGGATACGAGCAGTACTTC	CASSHQEGYEQYF
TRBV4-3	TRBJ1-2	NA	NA	TGCGCCAGCAGCCAAGAGACAGGCCCTCATGGCTACACCTTC	CASSQETGPHGYTF
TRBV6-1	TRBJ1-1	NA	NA	TGTGCCAGCAGTGAAAGGGGGAACACTGAAGCTTTCTTT	CASSERGNTEAFF
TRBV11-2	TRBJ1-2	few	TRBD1	TGTGCCAGCAGCTTAGCGGGGGGGACAGCCATCTATGGCTACACCTTC	CASSLAGGTAIYGYTF
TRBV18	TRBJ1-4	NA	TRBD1	TGTGCCAGCTCACCGGTACAGGGGGGATCAGCTAATGAAAAACTGTTTTTT	CASSPVQGGSANEKLFF
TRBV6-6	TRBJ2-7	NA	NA	TGTGCCAGCAGTTACACGACAGGATCCTACGAGCAGTACTTC	CASSYTTGSYEQYF
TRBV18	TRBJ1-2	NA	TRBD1	TGTGCCAGCTCACCAGAAGGGGGCAACTATGGCTACACCTTC	CASSPEGGNYGYTF
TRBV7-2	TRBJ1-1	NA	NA	TGTGCCAGCAGCTTATACAGCAAGCTGAACACTGAAGCTTTCTTT	CASSLYSKLNTEAFF
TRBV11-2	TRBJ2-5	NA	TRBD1	TGTGCCAGCAGCCACCAGGGGGAAGAGACCCAGTACTTC	CASSHQGEETQYF
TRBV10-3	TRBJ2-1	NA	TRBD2	TGTGCCATCACTCCGGGACTAGTAGTTGATGAGCAGTTCTTC	CAITPGLVVDEQFF
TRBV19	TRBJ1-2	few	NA	TGTGCCAGTAGACCCCCCATCCGTCGGGGCTACACCTTC	CASRPPIRRGYTF
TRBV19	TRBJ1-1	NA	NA	TGTGCCAGTAGTGTCACACCCTCCGAAGCTTTCTTT	CASSVTPSEAFF
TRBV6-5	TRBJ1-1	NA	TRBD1	TGTGCCAGCAGTACCAGACAGGGTGGGAACACTGAAGCTTTCTTT	CASSTRQGGNTEAFF
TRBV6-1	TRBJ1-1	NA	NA	TGTGCCAGTGTATTGGTGACTAACACTGAAGCTTTCTTT	CASVLVTNTEAFF
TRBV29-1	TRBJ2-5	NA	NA	TGCAGCGCATCCCCAACAGGGAAGGCGGAGACCCAGTACTTC	CSASPTGKAETQYF
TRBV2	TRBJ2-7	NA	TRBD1	TGTGCCAGCAGTATTCAGGGGGCTAGTTCCGAGCAGTACTTC	CASSIQGASSEQYF
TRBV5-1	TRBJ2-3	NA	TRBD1	TGCGCCAGCAGCTTGGGGACAGGCCGCACAGATACGCAGTATTTT	CASSLGTGRTDTQYF
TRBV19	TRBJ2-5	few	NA	TGTGCCAGTAGTATAGATGGCAGGGCGAAGACCCAGTACTTC	CASSIDGRAKTQYF
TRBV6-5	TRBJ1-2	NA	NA	TGTGCCAGCAGTCGAGGTGGTTATGGCTACACCTTC	CASSRGGYGYTF
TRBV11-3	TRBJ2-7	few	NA	TGTGCCAGCAGCGCATCAGGGGCCTACGAGCAGTACTTC	CASSASGAYEQYF
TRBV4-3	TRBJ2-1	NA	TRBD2	TGCGCCAGCAGCCAAGATTGGCGGGGGGCCTCCTACAATGAGCAGTTCTTC	CASSQDWRGASYNEQFF
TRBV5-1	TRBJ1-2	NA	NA	TGCGCCAGCAGCTTGGTGGGGCCAGGCTCCTCGAACCCCTATGGCTACACCTTC	CASSLVGPGSSNPYGYTF
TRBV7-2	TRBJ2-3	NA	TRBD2	TGTGCCACTCGGGCTAGCGGGAGGGCCCAGGATACGCAGTATTTT	CATRASGRAQDTQYF
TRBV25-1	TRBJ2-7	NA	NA	TGTGCCAGCAAGAAAGAGGGTCACGAGCAGTACTTC	CASKKEGHEQYF
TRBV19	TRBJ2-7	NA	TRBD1	TGTGCCAGTACCTCTACAGGGGTCGGGTCCTACGAGCAGTACTTC	CASTSTGVGSYEQYF
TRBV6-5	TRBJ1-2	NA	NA	TGTGCCAGCAGTGAAGCTGCAGGTTACGGCTACACCTTC	CASSEAAGYGYTF
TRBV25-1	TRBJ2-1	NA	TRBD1	TGTGCCAGCAGTGGACAGGGGGCGAAAGCGAATGAGCAGTTCTTC	CASSGQGAKANEQFF
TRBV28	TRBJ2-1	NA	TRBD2	TGTGCCAGCAGGGTAGCTAAGCGGGAGTATGAGCAGTTCTTC	CASRVAKREYEQFF
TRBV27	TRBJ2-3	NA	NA	TGTGCCAGCAGCCCTCATTACGCAGGCACAGATACGCAGTATTTT	CASSPHYAGTDTQYF
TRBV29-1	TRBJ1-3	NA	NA	TGCAGCGTTGAATCTTCTGGAAACACCATATATTTT	CSVESSGNTIYF
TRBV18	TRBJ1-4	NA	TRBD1	TGTGCCAGCTCACCCGTTGCCGGGACAGGGGGCGAAAAACTGTTTTTT	CASSPVAGTGGEKLFF
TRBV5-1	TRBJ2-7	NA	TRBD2	TGCGCCAGCAGCTTGGAGGTCTGGGAGCGGGAGGGCCGCGACGAGCAGTACTTC	CASSLEVWEREGRDEQYF
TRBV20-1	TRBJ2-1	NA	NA	TGCAGTGCTGCCTTCGGGGGTAAGCAGTTCTTC	CSAAFGGKQFF
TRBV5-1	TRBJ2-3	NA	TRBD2	TGCGCCAGCGGCGGGGACTATACCACAGATACGCAGTATTTT	CASGGDYTTDTQYF
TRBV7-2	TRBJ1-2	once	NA	TGTGCCAGCAGCTTAGTCGGGCAGGGTCATGGCTACACCTTC	CASSLVGQGHGYTF
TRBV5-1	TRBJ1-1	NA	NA	TGCGCCAGCAGCTTGGAAGGGGCTGAAGCTTTCTTT	CASSLEGAEAFF